A selection of T cell receptor beta chains follows, all from one sample in a study of blood T cell repertoires in COVID-19. TCRdb's table, derived via immunoSEQ multiplex PCR, lists solely in-frame clones and lacks some. The sample contains a few hundred thousand clones, 80% to 90% of which appear only once. Sequences were obtained from peripheral blood. Receptors were obtained from a woman in her 50s with acute or convalescent COVID-19. Each CDR3 is given with its conserved first and last residue. The order of the fields is J gene, V gene, D gene, clone size, CDR3 DNA, CDR3 protein. The D gene is left open where the match is weak. Size tells how often a clone was seen (once, few, many) or the class of an expanded clone, and some rows leave it out.

J: TRBJ1-6; V: TRBV25-1; D: .; size: .; DNA: TGTGCCAGCAGTGAATACGCAGGGCAGAATTCACCCCTCCACTTT; CDR3: CASSEYAGQNSPLHF
J: TRBJ1-1; V: TRBV5-1; D: TRBD1; size: .; DNA: TGCGCCAGCAGCCTCGGACAGGGTGGCACTGAAGCTTTCTTT; CDR3: CASSLGQGGTEAFF
J: TRBJ1-6; V: TRBV3-1/TRBV3-2; D: TRBD1; size: .; DNA: TGTGCCAGCAGCCAAGATTATTTCGGACAGGCGGACCTCCACTTT; CDR3: CASSQDYFGQADLHF
J: TRBJ2-7; V: TRBV7-2; D: TRBD2; size: .; DNA: TGTGCCAGCAGCTTAGCTGCGGGAGGGGTCTACGAGCAGTACTTC; CDR3: CASSLAAGGVYEQYF
J: TRBJ2-7; V: TRBV29-1; D: .; size: .; DNA: TGCAGCGTTGAACGGTCCCCCTACGAGCAGTACTTC; CDR3: CSVERSPYEQYF
J: TRBJ2-5; V: TRBV5-1; D: TRBD2; size: .; DNA: TGCGCCAGCAGCCCAGGCCCAGGACTAGCGGGAGAGACCCAGTACTTC; CDR3: CASSPGPGLAGETQYF
J: TRBJ2-4; V: TRBV6-4; D: TRBD2; size: .; DNA: TGTGCCTGGGAGGGGTCTCTGGACATTCAGTACTTC; CDR3: CAWEGSLDIQYF
J: TRBJ1-1; V: TRBV2; D: .; size: .; DNA: TGTGCCAGCAGCCTGACAGGCAACACTGAAGCTTTCTTT; CDR3: CASSLTGNTEAFF
J: TRBJ2-5; V: TRBV18; D: .; size: .; DNA: TGTGCCAGCTCCCTAGAGCAGCAAGAGACCCAGTACTTC; CDR3: CASSLEQQETQYF
J: TRBJ2-1; V: TRBV2; D: TRBD2; size: .; DNA: TGTGCCAGCAGTGAGTCGGCGGGGGGCTACAATGAGCAGTTCTTC; CDR3: CASSESAGGYNEQFF
J: TRBJ1-3; V: TRBV27; D: .; size: .; DNA: TGTGCCAGCAGTTTATCGTTCGGGGCTGGAAACACCATATATTTT; CDR3: CASSLSFGAGNTIYF
J: TRBJ1-2; V: TRBV7-2; D: TRBD1; size: .; DNA: TGTGCCAGCAGCCCAAGGGACAGGTACGGCTACACCTTC; CDR3: CASSPRDRYGYTF
J: TRBJ2-7; V: TRBV21-1; D: .; size: .; DNA: TGTGCCAGCAGCAAAGATCCAGGGCAGGGGGACTGCGAGCAGTACTTC; CDR3: CASSKDPGQGDCEQYF
J: TRBJ2-1; V: TRBV7-6; D: TRBD2; size: .; DNA: TGTGCCAGCAGCTTAAAGACTAGCGGGATTCTAGATGAGCAGTTCTTC; CDR3: CASSLKTSGILDEQFF
J: TRBJ2-4; V: TRBV2; D: .; size: .; DNA: TGTGCCAGCAGCCCCCGCGGCGGAGAAGCCAAAAACATTCAGTACTTC; CDR3: CASSPRGGEAKNIQYF
J: TRBJ2-3; V: TRBV30; D: .; size: .; DNA: TGTGCCTGGAGTCCCGGACCCAGGACAGACGATACGCAGTATTTT; CDR3: CAWSPGPRTDDTQYF
J: TRBJ1-5; V: TRBV27; D: TRBD1; size: once; DNA: TGTGCCAGCAGTCATAACTTCCAGGGGACAGGACCCCAGCATTTT; CDR3: CASSHNFQGTGPQHF
J: TRBJ2-2; V: TRBV11-1; D: TRBD2; size: once; DNA: TGTGCCAGCAGCTTAGGGAGACTAGCGGGAGCCGGGGAGCTGTTTTTT; CDR3: CASSLGRLAGAGELFF
J: TRBJ2-1; V: TRBV6-5; D: TRBD2; size: .; DNA: TGTGCCAGCAGCCCGGGGACTAGCGGTGGTGAGCAGTTCTTC; CDR3: CASSPGTSGGEQFF
J: TRBJ1-5; V: TRBV19; D: .; size: .; DNA: TGTGCCAGTAGTTCTTCGTGGGGGGGACAAGATCCGCCCCAGCATTTT; CDR3: CASSSSWGGQDPPQHF
J: TRBJ1-2; V: TRBV5-5; D: TRBD1; size: many; DNA: TGTGCCAGCACCAAGCCGGGGACAGGGGGTTTGGGACATGGCTACACCTTC; CDR3: CASTKPGTGGLGHGYTF
J: TRBJ2-1; V: TRBV4-1; D: TRBD1; size: .; DNA: TGCGCCAGCAGCCAACGAACCGGGACAGGGGCCTACAATGAGCAGTTCTTC; CDR3: CASSQRTGTGAYNEQFF
J: TRBJ1-5; V: TRBV10-3; D: .; size: .; DNA: TGTGCCATCAGTGCGAACAGGGACAATCAGCCCCAGCATTTT; CDR3: CAISANRDNQPQHF
J: TRBJ2-3; V: TRBV24-1; D: TRBD1; size: .; DNA: TGTGCCACCAGTGATCCAGGGACAGGGAGGACAGATACGCAGTATTTT; CDR3: CATSDPGTGRTDTQYF
J: TRBJ1-1; V: TRBV7-6; D: .; size: .; DNA: TGTGCCAGCAGGCTTGGTTGGGCAGGGGAAGGGGGTGAAGCTTTCTTT; CDR3: CASRLGWAGEGGEAFF